Listed below are T cell receptor beta chains from one sample, sequenced in a study of blood T cells in healthy people across ages. TCRdb re-called the 5' RACE reads with MiXCR, one entry per CDR3 protein. The sample includes about 700,000 distinct CDR3 sequences, about a third of them seen just once. The specimen was blood. These receptors originate from a woman aged 80 or older in good health. CDR3s include the opening cysteine and the closing phenylalanine or tryptophan. Each record gives: V gene, D gene, CDR3 protein. A D gene is named only where the DNA matches it firmly.

V gene: TRBV7-2
D gene: .
CDR3 protein: CASSKRFTDTQYF

V gene: TRBV7-2
D gene: .
CDR3 protein: CASSLFGALEQFF

V gene: TRBV12-3/TRBV12-4
D gene: TRBD2
CDR3 protein: CASNGGSTETQYF

V gene: TRBV20-1
D gene: .
CDR3 protein: CSARDRGGRDKQFF

V gene: TRBV20-1
D gene: .
CDR3 protein: CSVSAGGPSTDTQYF

V gene: TRBV7-2
D gene: TRBD2
CDR3 protein: CASSQEVGLAGHEQFF

V gene: TRBV20-1
D gene: .
CDR3 protein: CSARDLNSQEYGYTF

V gene: TRBV12-3/TRBV12-4
D gene: .
CDR3 protein: CASRVRIYEQYF

V gene: TRBV20-1
D gene: .
CDR3 protein: CSATAAGASYNEQFF

V gene: TRBV6-5
D gene: TRBD1
CDR3 protein: CASSYSQTGGDNSPLHF